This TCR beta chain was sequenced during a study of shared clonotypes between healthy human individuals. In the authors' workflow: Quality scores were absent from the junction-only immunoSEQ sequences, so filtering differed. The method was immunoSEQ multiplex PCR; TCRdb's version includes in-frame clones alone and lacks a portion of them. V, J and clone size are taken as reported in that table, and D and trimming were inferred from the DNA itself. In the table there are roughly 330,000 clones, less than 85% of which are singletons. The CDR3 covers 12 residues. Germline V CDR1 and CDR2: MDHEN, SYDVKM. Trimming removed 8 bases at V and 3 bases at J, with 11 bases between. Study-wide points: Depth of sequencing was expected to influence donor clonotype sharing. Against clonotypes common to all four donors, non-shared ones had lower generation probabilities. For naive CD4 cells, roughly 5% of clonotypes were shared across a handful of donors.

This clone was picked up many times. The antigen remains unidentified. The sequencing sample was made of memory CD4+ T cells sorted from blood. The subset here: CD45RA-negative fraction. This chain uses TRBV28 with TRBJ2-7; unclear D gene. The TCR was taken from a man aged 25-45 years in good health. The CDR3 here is CASGVSFYEQYF. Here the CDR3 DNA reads TGTGCCAGCGGGGTTTCTTTCTACGAGCAGTACTTC.